What follows are 7 T cell receptor beta chains derived from one specimen sequenced in a study of cytomegalovirus exposure and HLA in healthy donors. The PCR employed 60 Vbeta primers together with 13 Jbeta primers. TCRdb's copy holds only in-frame clones and misses some; the assay was immunoSEQ multiplex PCR. The sample carries around 120,000 clones, around three quarters recorded once. Material: PBMCs. The receptor source for this set is a human donor in good health.

This chain uses TRBV6-5 with TRBJ2-7, with a possible D match to TRBD1 (5 bases). The germline V gene encodes CDR1 MNHEY and CDR2 SVGAGI. Trimming removed 4 bases from V and 2 bases from J, with 12 bases in between. The CDR3 covers 14 residues. The CDR3 DNA reads as TGTGCCAGCAGTTCACAGGCAGGGCCCTACGAGCAGTACTTC. Translation: CASSSQAGPYEQYF.

The J gene is TRBJ2-7, the V gene TRBV28, with 8 bases that match TRBD1. The ends lost 2 bases at V and 3 bases at J; junction bases unmatched: 6. The CDR3 consists of 15 residues. From germline, CDR1 is MDHEN and CDR2 SYDVKM. DNA for the CDR3: TGTGCCAGCAGTTTAGGGGACAGGTCTCACTACGAGCAGTACTTC. Protein product: CASSLGDRSHYEQYF.

The genes are TRBV18 and TRBJ1-3, with 8 bases aligning to TRBD1. The CDR3 covers 16 residues. Germline V gene data show CDR1 as KGHSH and CDR2 as LQKENI. V gave up 3 bases and J gave up 0 bases; unmatched junction bases: 4. Here the CDR3 reads CASSPTGATSGNTIYF. DNA of the CDR3: TGTGCCAGCTCACCGACAGGGGCTACCTCTGGAAACACCATATATTTT.

This chain connects TRBV5-4 to TRBJ2-7, with TRBD1 identical over 10 bases. CDR1 and CDR2 (germline): SGHNT, YYREEE (reference sequence). This CDR3 has 14 amino acids. Trimming at V came to 5 bases and at J to 5 bases, leaving 7 bases not matched to a gene. In nucleotides, the CDR3 is TGTGCCAGCAGTCGACAGGGGGCTAAGCACGAGCAGTACTTC. Translating gives CASSRQGAKHEQYF.

This clone came up once. The chain couples TRBV6-1 to TRBJ2-2, with D maybe TRBD2 (5 bases). Germline loops: CDR1 MNHNS, CDR2 SASEGT. CDR3 length: 15 amino acids. The V end lost 2 bases, the J end lost 3 bases, and 10 bases lay between the germline ends. The CDR3 is CASSESSGYTGELFF. CDR3 in DNA: TGTGCCAGCAGTGAAAGCAGCGGATACACCGGGGAGCTGTTTTTT.

V usage is TRBV5-1 and J usage is TRBJ1-3, with 9 bases fitting TRBD1. With 5 bases clipped from V and 2 bases from J, the junction kept 5 bases outside the gene matches. Per germline, CDR1 SGHRS and CDR2 YFSETQ. The length of the CDR3 is 15 residues. CDR3 amino acids: CASRQGQGAGNTIYF. DNA of the CDR3: TGCGCCAGCAGACAGGGACAGGGAGCTGGAAACACCATATATTTT.

The chain couples TRBV19 to TRBJ2-7; TRBD2 matches 7 bases. The CDR3 spans 14 residues. V dropped 6 bases and J dropped 0; count of bases not matched to a gene: 5. CDR1 is LNHDA and CDR2 is SQIVND in the germline V gene (reference sequence). This chain's CDR3 is CASRGGGSSYEQYF. Written as DNA, the CDR3 is TGTGCCAGTAGGGGGGGAGGGTCCTCCTACGAGCAGTACTTC. The whole variable domain, filled in from reference TRBV19 and TRBJ2-7, reads DGGITQSPKYLFRKEGQNVTLSCEQNLNHDAMYWYRQDPGQGLRLIYYSQIVNDFQKGDIAEGYSVSREKKESFPLTVTSAQKNPTAFYLCASRGGGSSYEQYFGPGTRLTVT.